The 26 T cell receptor beta chains below come from one sample, sequenced in a study of T cell changes during pregnancy in multiple sclerosis. Some clones are missing from TCRdb's copy, which holds only in-frame ones; the method was immunoSEQ multiplex PCR. The data contain 56,000 or so clones, over 75% of them singletons. Sequences were derived from peripheral blood, sampled after pregnancy. These TCRs come from a female donor with multiple sclerosis, enrolled in a pregnancy study.

There are a few counts of this clone. This chain connects TRBV5-5 to TRBJ1-1; D is undetermined. The CDR3 totals 12 residues. Trimming shortened V by 4 bases and J by 4 bases, and 8 bases separated the two germline ends. The germline CDR1 and CDR2 sequences are SGHKS and YYEKEE (reference sequence). CDR3 coding DNA: TGTGCCAGCAGCGCGGTGGGCACTGAAGCTTTCTTT. Its translation: CASSAVGTEAFF. Complete variable domain (other parts from reference TRBV5-5 and TRBJ1-1): DAGVTQSPTHLIKTRGQQVTLRCSPISGHKSVSWYQQVLGQGPQFIFQYYEKEERGRGNFPDRFSARQFPNYSSELNVNALLLGDSALYLCASSAVGTEAFFGQGTRLTVV.

Here the CDR3 DNA reads TGTGCCAGCAGTGACTCGACTAGCGGGGACACCGGGGAGCTGTTTTTT. It is translated as CASSDSTSGDTGELFF. This chain joins TRBV6-4 and TRBJ2-2, with 11 bases that match TRBD2. The CDR3 consists of 16 residues. Germline V gene sequence: CDR1 MRHNA, CDR2 SNTAGT. Trimming at V came to 0 bases and at J to 3 bases, leaving 0 bases not matched to a gene.

V is TRBV5-4 and J is TRBJ1-2; weak D call: TRBD1 (5 bases). Looked up from germline, CDR1 is SGHNT and CDR2 is YYREEE (reference sequence). The CDR3 consists of 15 residues. The V end was cut by 0 bases, the J end by 6 bases, with 15 bases between. The CDR3 DNA reads as TGTGCCAGCAGCTTGGCCTTTCAGGGTGAGAATGGCTACACCTTC. This sequence encodes CASSLAFQGENGYTF. Full variable domain (rest looked up from reference TRBV5-4 and TRBJ1-2): ETGVTQSPTHLIKTRGQQVTLRCSSQSGHNTVSWYQQALGQGPQFIFQYYREEENGRGNFPPRFSGLQFPNYSSELNVNALELDDSALYLCASSLAFQGENGYTFGSGTRLTVV.

The rearrangement joins TRBV9 to TRBJ1-1; no clear D. Germline CDR1 and CDR2: SGDLS and YYNGEE. V shed 0 bases and J shed 0 bases, with 9 bases lying between them. The length of the CDR3 is 15 residues. DNA of the CDR3: TGTGCCAGCAGCGTAGTTGGCAGGATGAACACTGAAGCTTTCTTT. Translated: CASSVVGRMNTEAFF.

This chain links TRBV4-1 with TRBJ2-7; 7 bases map to TRBD2. With V trimmed by 4 bases and J by 3 bases, 12 bases remained unmatched. The CDR3 covers 16 residues. Germline V gives CDR1 MGHRA, CDR2 YSYEKL. Written as DNA, the CDR3 is TGCGCCAGCAGCCGCGGTTGGGGGGGGATGATCTACGAGCAGTACTTC. It translates to CASSRGWGGMIYEQYF.

This clone occurred once. This CDR3 reads CASSYGGNGYNEQFF. The DNA of the CDR3 is TGTGCCAGCAGTTACGGGGGCAACGGGTACAATGAGCAGTTCTTC. This chain links TRBV6-6 with TRBJ2-1; weak D call: TRBD1 (6 bases). This CDR3 spans 15 amino acids. V lost 2 bases to trimming and J lost 4 bases, with 12 bases between them. Germline V gives CDR1 MNHNY, CDR2 SVGAGI (reference sequence).

This clone was observed once. This rearrangement joins TRBV5-1 to TRBJ1-1, with D perhaps TRBD1 (5 bases). Germline CDR1 SGHRS, CDR2 YFSETQ. Trimming removed 1 base from V and 4 bases from J, with 14 bases in between. The CDR3 spans 15 residues. CDR3 in amino acids: CASSLPGNAGTEAFF. The CDR3 DNA is TGCGCCAGCAGCTTGCCAGGGAACGCAGGCACTGAAGCTTTCTTT.

This clone has a single count. The chain recombines TRBV6-1 with TRBJ1-1; D gene uncertain. The CDR3 totals 13 residues. Trimming shortened V by 4 bases and J by 1 base, and 7 bases separated the two germline ends. Germline lookup yields CDR1 MNHNS and CDR2 SASEGT. The CDR3 DNA reads TGTGCCAGCAGTGTACAGTGGAACACTGAAGCTTTCTTT. It yields the protein CASSVQWNTEAFF.

The V call is TRBV6-5, the J call TRBJ1-1, with 7 bases lining up with TRBD1. Germline CDR1 MNHEY, CDR2 SVGAGI. CDR3 size: 15 residues. With V trimmed by 2 bases and J by 5 bases, 8 bases remained unmatched. Here the CDR3 DNA reads TGTGCCAGCAGTTACCGACAGGGAAGGCGAACTGAAGCTTTCTTT. It specifies CASSYRQGRRTEAFF.

The V call is TRBV2, the J call TRBJ2-1, with TRBD2 matching over 10 bases. The germline gives CDR1 SNHLY, CDR2 FYNNEI. V was pared by 5 bases and J by 8 bases, with 6 bases of the junction left unmatched. The length of the CDR3 is 14 residues. CDR3 nucleotide sequence: TGTGCCAGCAGTAGCGGGGGGGCAGGGTATGAGCAGTTCTTC. Protein: CASSSGGAGYEQFF. Filled out from reference TRBV2 and TRBJ2-1, the complete variable domain reads EPEVTQTPSHQVTQMGQEVILRCVPISNHLYFYWYRQILGQKVEFLVSFYNNEISEKSEIFDDQFSVERPDGSNFTLKIRSTKLEDSAMYFCASSSGGAGYEQFFGPGTRLTVL.

V gene TRBV9 combines with J gene TRBJ1-1; TRBD1 matches at 9 bases. The CDR3 has 14 residues. V lost 3 bases and J lost 3; bases outside the gene matches: 3. Germline CDR1 and CDR2: SGDLS and YYNGEE. The CDR3 loop reads CASSAGQGYTEAFF. As DNA, the CDR3 is TGTGCCAGCAGCGCAGGACAGGGGTACACTGAAGCTTTCTTT.

About this clone itself: At one end, the junction sequence differs from germline, possibly due to a read error. Here the CDR3 DNA reads TGCGCCAGCAGCCTGTTGACAGGGGCGGTGAAAACTGAAGCTTTCTTT. Its protein product is CASSLLTGAVKTEAFF. The chain is built from TRBV5-1 and TRBJ1-1, with TRBD1 identical over 8 bases. The germline gives CDR1 SGHRS, CDR2 YFSETQ. The CDR3 contains 16 residues.

The V and J genes are TRBV9 and TRBJ2-5; 7 bases map to TRBD1. The junction had 9 bases not matched to a gene; V was cut back by 2 bases and J by 5 bases. The CDR3 consists of 15 residues. Germline V gene lookup returns CDR1 SGDLS and CDR2 YYNGEE. The DNA for the CDR3 is TGTGCCAGCAGCGTGACAGGGATGAGTAGGGAGACCCAGTACTTC. It is translated as CASSVTGMSRETQYF. Based on the CDR3 plus reference TRBV9 and TRBJ2-5, the full variable domain is DSGVTQTPKHLITATGQRVTLRCSPRSGDLSVYWYQQSLDQGLQFLIQYYNGEERAKGNILERFSAQQFPDLHSELNLSSLELGDSALYFCASSVTGMSRETQYFGPGTRLLVL.

The chain uses TRBV5-1 and TRBJ2-5; TRBD1 matches at 7 bases. The CDR3 loop spans 14 amino acids. J lost 3 bases, V lost 3 bases, and 5 bases had no gene match. Germline V CDR1 and CDR2: SGHRS, YFSETQ. CDR3 DNA: TGCGCCAGCAGCTCCCGGACAGGAGAAGAGACCCAGTACTTC. This codes for CASSSRTGEETQYF.

The J gene is TRBJ1-1, the V gene TRBV10-3, with 7 bases fitting TRBD1. The CDR3 loop spans 12 amino acids. From germline, CDR1 is ENHRY and CDR2 SYGVKD. The V segment lost 10 bases and the J segment 4 bases; nucleotides outside the gene matches: 6. This CDR3 is CATSGGGTEAFF. The CDR3 DNA sequence: TGTGCCACCTCAGGGGGAGGCACTGAAGCTTTCTTT.

The CDR3 bases are TGCAGCGTTGTTGGGCGGGGGGGCGGCCTCAATGAGCAGTTCTTC. It translates to CSVVGRGGGLNEQFF. This chain uses TRBV29-1 with TRBJ2-1, with 9 bases that match TRBD2. V dropped 4 bases and J dropped 6; count of bases not matched to a gene: 10. Germline V gives CDR1 SQVTM, CDR2 ANQGSEA. The CDR3 loop spans 15 amino acids.

The rearrangement joins TRBV29-1 to TRBJ1-2; TRBD1 matches 7 bases. The germline V gene encodes CDR1 SQVTM and CDR2 ANQGSEA. CDR3 length: 15 residues. V lost 3 bases and J lost 4; bases outside the gene matches: 11. CDR3 amino acids: CSVERGQGVPYGYTF. CDR3 DNA sequence: TGCAGCGTTGAGAGGGGGCAGGGGGTCCCCTATGGCTACACCTTC.

This sequence joins TRBV9 and TRBJ2-1; 9 bases are shared with TRBD1. V trimming: 4 bases; J trimming: 0 bases; junction bases outside the gene matches: 5. Germline assignment: CDR1 SGDLS and CDR2 YYNGEE. This CDR3 comprises 16 residues. DNA for the CDR3: TGTGCCAGCAGCTACCTACAGGGGGCCTCCTACAATGAGCAGTTCTTC. Translating gives CASSYLQGASYNEQFF.

The chain is built from TRBV4-1 and TRBJ1-2; no firm D call. The CDR3 spans 16 residues. Trimming cost V 0 bases and J 0 bases, with 11 bases left between them. The V gene's germline CDR1 is MGHRA and CDR2 YSYEKL. In nucleotides, the CDR3 is TGCGCCAGCAGCCAAGATCGGAGGTCTGCTAACTATGGCTACACCTTC. It specifies CASSQDRRSANYGYTF.

This chain joins TRBV7-2 and TRBJ1-5; no firm D call. In germline, CDR1 is SGHTA, CDR2 FQGNSA. The CDR3 sequence is 13 residues long. Trimming pared 6 bases from V and 6 bases from J, leaving 12 bases between. CDR3 nucleotide sequence: TGTGCCAGCAGTTTGCGACGGGGTCAGCCCCAGCATTTT. Its translation is CASSLRRGQPQHF.

This rearrangement joins TRBV19 to TRBJ1-5; 9 bases are shared with TRBD1. CDR1 and CDR2 (germline): LNHDA, SQIVND (reference sequence). The CDR3 has 16 residues. Trimming at V came to 3 bases and at J to 5 bases, leaving 8 bases not matched to a gene. DNA of the CDR3: TGTGCCAGTAGTATGACCACAGGGGGCATCGATCAGCCCCAGCATTTT. It yields the protein CASSMTTGGIDQPQHF.

In its sample, this clone was seen a few times. This chain uses TRBV6-4 with TRBJ2-2; 8 bases map to TRBD2. This CDR3 comprises 16 residues. Germline V gives CDR1 MRHNA, CDR2 SNTAGT. The V and J ends lost 0 bases and 0 bases, in that order; junction bases with no gene match: 0. This CDR3 reads CASSDSRGANTGELFF. CDR3 bases: TGTGCCAGCAGTGACTCGCGGGGGGCGAACACCGGGGAGCTGTTTTTT.

The V call is TRBV7-2, the J call TRBJ1-1; D is possibly TRBD1 (5 bases). V was cut by 7 bases and J by 1 base, with 16 bases left in between. This CDR3 contains 15 residues. The germline V gene has CDR1 SGHTA and CDR2 FQGNSA. DNA of the CDR3: TGTGCCAGCACCTCCCGGGGGGGGTGGAACACTGAAGCTTTCTTT. The encoded protein is CASTSRGGWNTEAFF.

The rearrangement joins TRBV30 to TRBJ2-1; a possible D gene is TRBD2 (6 bases). Trimming cost V 4 bases and J 6 bases, with 16 bases left between them. The CDR3 extends over 14 amino acids. Germline V gene sequence: CDR1 GTSNPN, CDR2 SVGIG (reference sequence). The CDR3 sequence: CAWIGRAGINEQFF. The CDR3 coding sequence is TGTGCCTGGATAGGTCGCGCGGGGATCAATGAGCAGTTCTTC.

The chain recombines TRBV2 with TRBJ1-2; D may be TRBD1 (6 bases). The CDR3 consists of 13 residues. Trimming removed 6 bases at V and 7 bases at J, with 15 bases between. Looked up from germline, CDR1 is SNHLY and CDR2 is FYNNEI. CDR3 DNA: TGTGCCAGCAGCTCGGAAGGGGGGGCTGGCTACACCTTC. This gives the protein CASSSEGGAGYTF.

CDR3 residues: CASSLTGLLTDTQYF. The CDR3 DNA reads as TGTGCCAGCAGCTTAACAGGGTTACTCACAGATACGCAGTATTTT. This chain joins TRBV7-9 and TRBJ2-3; TRBD1 is a possible D gene (6 bases). V was trimmed by 2 bases and J by 2 bases, leaving 11 bases between them. The CDR3 consists of 15 residues. The germline gives CDR1 SEHNR, CDR2 FQNEAQ (reference sequence).